The 20 T cell receptor beta chains in this list originate from one sample, sequenced in a study of blood T cell repertoires in COVID-19. Libraries were prepared by immunoSEQ multiplex PCR; TCRdb keeps only in-frame clonotypes and omits some of them. This table has approximately 310,000 clones, 87% appearing once. Specimen: peripheral blood. The receptors stem from a woman aged 45 to 65 who had recovered from COVID-19.

J is TRBJ1-5 and V is TRBV11-2; TRBD1 matches at 10 bases. The ends lost 3 bases at V and 6 bases at J; junction bases unmatched: 5. The length of the CDR3 is 15 residues. Per the germline V gene, CDR1 is SGHAT and CDR2 is FQNNGV. The CDR3 reads CASSLTGTGVQPQHF. The CDR3 DNA reads as TGTGCCAGCAGCTTGACTGGGACAGGGGTTCAGCCCCAGCATTTT.

This clone has more than one count but fewer than ten. The CDR3 protein is CASSDDRDNTYEQYF. CDR3 in DNA: TGTGCCAGTAGCGACGACAGGGACAATACCTACGAGCAGTACTTC. The chain has TRBV19 and TRBJ2-7, with 7 positions matching TRBD1. This CDR3 is 15 amino acids long. Per the germline V gene, CDR1 is LNHDA and CDR2 is SQIVND (reference sequence). J gave up 2 bases and V 6 bases, and 10 bases lay outside the gene matches. Full variable domain (missing parts from reference TRBV19 and TRBJ2-7): DGGITQSPKYLFRKEGQNVTLSCEQNLNHDAMYWYRQDPGQGLRLIYYSQIVNDFQKGDIAEGYSVSREKKESFPLTVTSAQKNPTAFYLCASSDDRDNTYEQYFGPGTRLTVT.

V and J are TRBV5-8 and TRBJ2-5; the match to TRBD2 covers 7 bases. Trimming cost V 3 bases and J 5 bases; bases outside gene matches: 7. Germline lookup yields CDR1 SGHTS and CDR2 YDEGEE. The CDR3 is made up of 14 amino acids. CDR3 nucleotides: TGTGCCAGCAGCTGGCTAGCGGTTGGGGAGACCCAGTACTTC. It encodes CASSWLAVGETQYF.

This chain joins TRBV5-4 and TRBJ2-7, with 11 positions matching TRBD2. Germline lookup yields CDR1 SGHNT and CDR2 YYREEE (reference sequence). This CDR3 region has 16 residues. V lost 4 bases and J lost 0; bases outside the gene matches: 6. The CDR3 DNA follows: TGTGCCAGCAGCGGATTAGCGGGAGGGATCTCCTACGAGCAGTACTTC. It encodes CASSGLAGGISYEQYF.

The V gene is TRBV6-5, the J gene TRBJ2-7; tentatively, D is TRBD2 (5 bases). Germline CDR1 and CDR2: MNHEY and SVGAGI. This CDR3 is 14 amino acids long. With 8 bases removed from V and 5 bases from J, the gap between germline ends came to 19 bases. As DNA, the CDR3 is TGTGCCAGCGGCCACCGGGGAAGATTAAACGAGCAGTACTTC. It specifies CASGHRGRLNEQYF.

This chain connects TRBV18 to TRBJ2-1, with D unresolved. The length of the CDR3 is 13 residues. CDR1 is KGHSH and CDR2 is LQKENI in the germline V gene. Trimming took 3 bases from V and 9 from J, leaving 12 bases between them. The CDR3 spells CASSPLYSGEQFF. As DNA, the CDR3 is TGTGCCAGCTCACCTCTGTACTCGGGTGAGCAGTTCTTC. Filled out from reference TRBV18 and TRBJ2-1, the complete variable domain reads NAGVMQNPRHLVRRRGQEARLRCSPMKGHSHVYWYRQLPEEGLKFMVYLQKENIIDESGMPKERFSAEFPKEGPSILRIQQVVRGDSAAYFCASSPLYSGEQFFGPGTRLTVL.

This chain connects TRBV5-6 to TRBJ1-2; TRBD1 aligns across 8 bases. Germline V gives CDR1 SGHDT, CDR2 YYEEEE. The CDR3 sequence is 13 residues long. Losses at the gene ends were 4 bases for V and 4 bases for J; bases not matched to a gene: 3. The CDR3 is CASSNRGAYGYTF. The CDR3 DNA is TGTGCCAGCAGCAACAGGGGGGCCTATGGCTACACCTTC.

V is TRBV11-2 and J is TRBJ2-7; 8 nucleotides agree with TRBD2. With 5 bases clipped from V and 0 bases from J, the junction kept 18 bases outside the gene matches. Germline CDR1 is SGHAT and CDR2 is FQNNGV. This CDR3 has 19 amino acids. The CDR3 region is CASSARRSSLGGGSYEQYF. CDR3 nucleotide sequence: TGTGCCAGCAGCGCTCGTAGATCCAGCCTCGGGGGGGGCTCCTACGAGCAGTACTTC.

The genes are TRBV15 and TRBJ2-1; maybe TRBD1 (6 bases). From germline, CDR1 is LNHNV and CDR2 YYDKDF (reference sequence). The CDR3 runs 15 residues. The V gene lost 0 bases and the J gene lost 9 bases, with 15 bases spanning the gap. The CDR3 here is CATSRELQQGSEQFF. The CDR3 DNA sequence: TGTGCCACCAGCAGAGAATTACAACAGGGAAGTGAGCAGTTCTTC.

V gene TRBV7-2 combines with J gene TRBJ1-1; TRBD1 is a possible D gene (6 bases). V lost 2 bases and J 3 bases, leaving 10 bases between the germline ends. The CDR3 runs 14 residues. Germline CDR1 reads SGHTA; CDR2 reads FQGNSA. Here the CDR3 DNA reads TGTGCCAGCAGCTTAAGGGGGGGTTACACTGAAGCTTTCTTT. As protein: CASSLRGGYTEAFF.

This chain connects TRBV6-2 or TRBV6-3 to TRBJ2-3; TRBD1 is a possible D gene (6 bases). Germline V gene data show CDR1 as MNHEY and CDR2 as SVGEGT. V shed 2 bases and J shed 12 bases, with 9 bases lying between them. The CDR3 totals 11 residues. The CDR3 here is CASSYGQSQYF. CDR3 nucleotide sequence: TGTGCCAGCAGTTACGGACAGTCCCAGTATTTT.

The rearrangement joins TRBV18 to TRBJ2-7; 10 nucleotides line up with TRBD1. Germline V gene data show CDR1 as KGHSH and CDR2 as LQKENI. The CDR3 covers 15 residues. The trim removed 3 bases at V and 0 bases at J, leaving 2 bases unmatched. This chain's CDR3 is CASSPDRGSSYEQYF. The CDR3 nucleotides are TGTGCCAGCTCACCGGACAGGGGGAGCTCCTACGAGCAGTACTTC.

The chain joins TRBV11-2 to TRBJ2-2; no definite D call. This CDR3 has 13 residues. The V and J ends lost 5 bases and 5 bases respectively, with 9 bases between them. Germline V gene sequence: CDR1 SGHAT, CDR2 FQNNGV. CDR3 nucleotides: TGTGCCAGCAGCCGGGTGTTGACCGGGGAGCTGTTTTTT. It specifies CASSRVLTGELFF.

This clone was counted between two and nine times. The V and J genes are TRBV7-2 and TRBJ1-2, with D uncertain. Germline V gene sequence: CDR1 SGHTA, CDR2 FQGNSA. The CDR3 has 13 amino acids. V was pared by 2 bases and J by 0 bases, with 4 bases between. The CDR3 reads CASSLPSNYGYTF. CDR3 nucleotide sequence: TGTGCCAGCAGCTTACCTTCTAACTATGGCTACACCTTC.

The chain links TRBV7-2 to TRBJ2-5, with 8 bases matching TRBD1. The germline gives CDR1 SGHTA, CDR2 FQGNSA. The CDR3 has 14 amino acids. V shed 5 bases and J 4 bases; nucleotides not matched to a gene: 6. CDR3 amino acids: CASSTDRGRETQYF. The CDR3 region has the DNA TGTGCCAGCAGCACCGACAGGGGACGAGAGACCCAGTACTTC. The whole variable domain, filled in from reference TRBV7-2 and TRBJ2-5, reads GAGVSQSPSNKVTEKGKDVELRCDPISGHTALYWYRQSLGQGLEFLIYFQGNSAPDKSGLPSDRFSAERTGGSVSTLTIQRTQQEDSAVYLCASSTDRGRETQYFGPGTRLLVL.

This chain links TRBV28 with TRBJ1-3, with TRBD1 identical over 7 bases. The CDR3 contains 15 residues. After removal of 2 bases from V and 5 bases from J, the junction contained 6 bases not matched to a gene. The V gene's germline CDR1 is MDHEN and CDR2 SYDVKM. CDR3 region: CASSLQGTVRNTIYF. The CDR3 nucleotides read TGTGCCAGCAGTTTACAGGGGACAGTGAGAAACACCATATATTTT.

V gene TRBV5-4 combines with J gene TRBJ1-1; D not resolved. Germline-derived CDR1 and CDR2 are SGHNT and YYREEE (reference sequence). Trimming removed 3 bases at V and 3 bases at J, with 9 bases between. The CDR3 runs to 13 residues. CDR3 in DNA: TGTGCCAGCAGCTCTACCCCCCACACTGAAGCTTTCTTT. Translated: CASSSTPHTEAFF.

CDR3 sequence reads: CASSLGGTYEQYF. The CDR3 DNA sequence: TGTGCCAGCAGTTTAGGCGGAACCTACGAGCAGTACTTC. The chain joins TRBV28 to TRBJ2-7; D is uncertain. Trimming removed 2 bases at V and 2 bases at J, with 7 bases between. The CDR3 contains 13 residues. Germline V gene sequence: CDR1 MDHEN, CDR2 SYDVKM.

The V call is TRBV7-2, the J call TRBJ2-7; 12 bases align to TRBD2. V trimming: 2 bases; J trimming: 5 bases; junction bases outside the gene matches: 10. CDR3 length equals 17 residues. Germline V CDR1 and CDR2: SGHTA, FQGNSA. As DNA, the CDR3 is TGTGCCAGCAGCTTAAGCCTAGCGGGGGGGCGGTCTCACGAGCAGTACTTC. Residues: CASSLSLAGGRSHEQYF.

The CDR3, as DNA: TGTGCCAGCAGCTCCGGGATCTACGAGCAGTACTTC. Protein: CASSSGIYEQYF. The chain uses TRBV28 and TRBJ2-7, with D possibly TRBD2 on 5 matching bases. The V gene's germline CDR1 is MDHEN and CDR2 SYDVKM. Trimming stripped 6 bases from V and 3 bases from J, with 9 bases between. The CDR3 is 12 amino acids.